One sample yielded the 30 T cell receptor beta chains listed below, sequenced in a study of T cell repertoires in ileal Crohn's disease. Clones were read by immunoSEQ multiplex PCR, and TCRdb kept only the in-frame ones, dropping some. The data show about 8,400 clones, about 95% seen once. The sample comprised ileal tissue. Source of these receptors: an adult with Crohn's disease.

The chain has TRBV4-3 and TRBJ1-3; no reliable D call. V was pared by 4 bases and J by 0 bases, with 13 bases between. The germline V gene has CDR1 LGHNA and CDR2 YSLEER. CDR3 length: 16 residues. DNA of the CDR3: TGCGCCAGCAGCCTGAGGTCCGGGAACTCTGGAAACACCATATATTTT. Translated: CASSLRSGNSGNTIYF.

The sample holds one count of this clone. CDR3 DNA: TGCGCCAGCAGTTTAGGCCTTGGTGACCCTAGTAGGGAGCAGTTCTTC. This gives the protein CASSLGLGDPSREQFF. V is TRBV5-1 and J is TRBJ2-1; D is uncertain. Germline values: CDR1 SGHRS, CDR2 YFSETQ. V lost 5 bases and J lost 10, with 25 bases in between. This CDR3 is 16 amino acids long.

This clone appeared once. The rearrangement joins TRBV6-5 to TRBJ1-2, with TRBD1 matching 9 bases. The junction had 7 bases not matched to a gene; V was cut back by 7 bases and J by 4 bases. The CDR3 has 14 amino acids. The germline V gene encodes CDR1 MNHEY and CDR2 SVGAGI. CDR3 residues: CASTPTGGSYGYTF. In DNA form, the CDR3 reads TGTGCCAGCACCCCCACAGGGGGCAGCTATGGCTACACCTTC.

The J gene is TRBJ2-2, the V gene TRBV27; no reliable D call. The CDR3 length is 14 residues. The V end was cut by 6 bases, the J end by 3 bases, with 11 bases between. Germline CDR1 MNHEY, CDR2 SMNVEV (reference sequence). The CDR3 spells CASSYAGHTGELFF. The CDR3 DNA follows: TGTGCCAGCAGCTACGCTGGTCACACCGGGGAGCTGTTTTTT.

This clone was seen only a few times. The chain joins TRBV9 to TRBJ2-1; 7 nucleotides line up with TRBD1. Trimming removed 4 bases from V and 2 bases from J; junction bases left unmatched: 0. The length of the CDR3 is 13 residues. Germline values: CDR1 SGDLS, CDR2 YYNGEE. CDR3 coding DNA: TGTGCCAGCAGCAGGGGGCCCTACAATGAGCAGTTCTTC. Protein: CASSRGPYNEQFF.

J is TRBJ1-2 and V is TRBV5-6; D perhaps matches TRBD1 (5 bases). This CDR3 comprises 14 residues. CDR1 and CDR2 (germline): SGHDT, YYEEEE. V lost 1 base and J lost 4, with 11 bases in between. The DNA for the CDR3 is TGTGCCAGCAGCTTGAGGACGGGACTCTATGGCTACACCTTC. Translation: CASSLRTGLYGYTF.

With respect to this clone: The DNA is omitted, as the CDR3 cannot be located on it reliably, and the CDR3 follows TCRdb's listing. The chain links TRBV7-2 to TRBJ1-2; the table's D call, TRBD1, has no DNA check behind it. Including both end residues, the CDR3 is 11 amino acids long. CDR1 is SGHTA and CDR2 is FQGNSA in the germline V gene. Here the CDR3 reads CASSLVAGGTF.

This chain links TRBV6-5 with TRBJ1-1, with D maybe TRBD1 (6 bases). V shed 6 bases and J shed 6 bases, with 17 bases lying between them. Germline lookup yields CDR1 MNHEY and CDR2 SVGAGI. The CDR3 runs to 14 residues. The CDR3: CASRVTGNKAEAFF. CDR3 bases: TGTGCCAGCAGAGTCACAGGGAATAAGGCTGAAGCTTTCTTT.

The chain has TRBV9 and TRBJ1-3; D not certain. Trimming took off 2 bases at V and 4 bases at J, with 13 bases between the two ends. This CDR3 is 15 amino acids long. Germline V gene lookup returns CDR1 SGDLS and CDR2 YYNGEE. CDR3 amino acids: CASSVGGLSGNTIYF. The CDR3 bases are TGTGCCAGCAGCGTTGGTGGCCTCTCGGGAAACACCATATATTTT.

This chain links TRBV5-8 with TRBJ2-1, with a weak D call TRBD2 (5 bases). Between the trimmed V and J ends, which lost 0 bases and 6 bases, there was a span of 10 bases. This CDR3 region has 14 residues. Germline V gives CDR1 SGHTS, CDR2 YDEGEE. DNA of the CDR3: TGTGCCAGCAGCTTGGGTTTTGCGGGCAATGAGCAGTTCTTC. Translated: CASSLGFAGNEQFF.

The genes are TRBV5-1 and TRBJ1-3, with 7 bases identical to TRBD1. This CDR3 contains 15 residues. Germline V gives CDR1 SGHRS, CDR2 YFSETQ. J lost 0 bases, V lost 5 bases, and 5 bases had no gene match. CDR3 in DNA: TGCGCCAGCAGACCGGGACAGTCCTCTGGAAACACCATATATTTT. Encoded protein: CASRPGQSSGNTIYF.

The genes are TRBV6-5 and TRBJ1-3; D call uncertain. The germline V gene has CDR1 MNHEY and CDR2 SVGAGI. Trimming stripped 6 bases from V and 0 bases from J, with 6 bases between. The CDR3 has 13 amino acids. The CDR3 DNA follows: TGTGCCAGCAGGGAGAGCTCTGGAAACACCATATATTTT. It encodes CASRESSGNTIYF.

The CDR3: CASSRSWRSTEAFF. The CDR3, as DNA: TGTGCCAGCTCGCGTTCGTGGAGGAGCACTGAAGCTTTCTTT. The chain is built from TRBV18 and TRBJ1-1; D remains unclear. Germline V CDR1 and CDR2: KGHSH, LQKENI. V lost 6 bases to trimming and J lost 4 bases, with 15 bases between them. The CDR3 is 14 residues long.

The V and J genes are TRBV10-2 and TRBJ2-7, with TRBD1 identical over 8 bases. Germline lookup yields CDR1 WSHSY and CDR2 SAAADI. The CDR3 totals 17 residues. Trimming removed 2 bases from V and 2 bases from J; junction bases left unmatched: 11. CDR3 nucleotide sequence: TGCGCCAGCAGTGAGGGCAGGGGGCCCCGCGATGCCTACGAGCAGTACGTC. Translated, it gives CASSEGRGPRDAYEQYV.

This clone was observed a few times. This chain joins TRBV2 and TRBJ1-1, with 9 positions matching TRBD1. The CDR3 totals 16 residues. Germline lookup yields CDR1 SNHLY and CDR2 FYNNEI. With 6 bases clipped from V and 1 base from J, the junction kept 9 bases outside the gene matches. The CDR3 bases are TGTGCCAGCAGGATCCCCCAGGGACAGGGGAACACTGAAGCTTTCTTT. It translates to CASRIPQGQGNTEAFF.

J is TRBJ2-1 and V is TRBV11-3; 7 positions agree with TRBD1. Germline CDR1 reads SGHNT; CDR2 reads YENEEA. V gave up 5 bases and J gave up 4 bases; unmatched junction bases: 2. This CDR3 region has 13 residues. CDR3 sequence reads: CASSPGQYNEQFF. CDR3 nucleotides: TGTGCCAGCAGCCCGGGACAGTACAATGAGCAGTTCTTC.

The V gene is TRBV28, the J gene TRBJ1-1; a possible D gene is TRBD1 (6 bases). V lost 4 bases, J lost 1 base, and 19 bases lay in between. Per the germline V gene, CDR1 is MDHEN and CDR2 is SYDVKM. CDR3 length: 17 amino acids. The CDR3 nucleotides are TGTGCCAGCAGTTCATCCAGCCCCCAACAGGGGAACACTGAAGCTTTCTTT. Residues: CASSSSSPQQGNTEAFF. Full variable domain (remainder filled in from reference TRBV28 and TRBJ1-1): DVKVTQSSRYLVKRTGEKVFLECVQDMDHENMFWYRQDPGLGLRLIYFSYDVKMKEKGDIPEGYSVSREKKERFSLILESASTNQTSMYLCASSSSSPQQGNTEAFFGQGTRLTVV.

The chain links TRBV5-1 to TRBJ1-2, with TRBD1 matching 7 bases. CDR3 length equals 17 residues. Germline V gene sequence: CDR1 SGHRS, CDR2 YFSETQ. Trimming took 3 bases from V and 4 from J; bases not matched to a gene: 15. The CDR3 nucleotides are TGCGCCAGCAGCTCAAGAATATACTCCGGGACAGCCTATGGCTACACCTTC. Translation gives CASSSRIYSGTAYGYTF.

The V call is TRBV7-2, the J call TRBJ2-3, with TRBD1 identical over 7 bases. J was trimmed by 1 base and V by 5 bases; bases with no gene match: 9. Germline values: CDR1 SGHTA, CDR2 FQGNSA. There are 16 residues in the CDR3. CDR3 loop: CASSRRTGAGTDTQYF. In DNA, the CDR3 is TGTGCCAGCAGCCGTCGTACAGGGGCCGGCACAGATACGCAGTATTTT. Combining the CDR3 with reference TRBV7-2 and TRBJ2-3 gives the whole variable domain GAGVSQSPSNKVTEKGKDVELRCDPISGHTALYWYRQSLGQGLEFLIYFQGNSAPDKSGLPSDRFSAERTGGSVSTLTIQRTQQEDSAVYLCASSRRTGAGTDTQYFGPGTRLTVL.

The chain combines TRBV7-2 with TRBJ1-6, with no clear D. CDR3 length: 16 amino acids. Trimming took 1 base from V and 7 from J, leaving 14 bases between them. The germline CDR1 and CDR2 sequences are SGHTA and FQGNSA. The CDR3 protein is CASSLEGLWENSPLHF. The DNA of the CDR3 is TGTGCCAGCAGCTTAGAGGGCTTGTGGGAGAATTCACCCCTCCACTTT.

DNA of the CDR3: TGTGCCAGCAGCTTACAGGGGGCCGCAGATACGCAGTATTTT. Amino acid sequence: CASSLQGAADTQYF. The rearrangement links TRBV28 to TRBJ2-3, with 9 nucleotides matching TRBD1. This CDR3 has 14 residues. With V trimmed by 6 bases and J by 4 bases, 5 bases remained unmatched. CDR1 is MDHEN and CDR2 is SYDVKM in the germline V gene.

The chain couples TRBV6-5 to TRBJ1-6; no firm D call. V shed 7 bases and J shed 8 bases, with 12 bases lying between them. This CDR3 contains 13 residues. Germline loops: CDR1 MNHEY, CDR2 SVGAGI. The CDR3 DNA sequence: TGTGCCAGCAATCGAGGTATAGATTCACCCCTCCACTTT. This codes for CASNRGIDSPLHF.

V is TRBV18 and J is TRBJ1-1, with 7 bases fitting TRBD1. CDR1 and CDR2 from the germline V gene are KGHSH and LQKENI. V was clipped by 1 base and J by 1 base; unmatched bases: 3. The CDR3 is made up of 15 amino acids. The CDR3 DNA reads TGTGCCAGCTCACCACAACAGGGGCGGAACACTGAAGCTTTCTTT. It codes for CASSPQQGRNTEAFF.

J is TRBJ2-1 and V is TRBV5-5; no clear D. Per the germline V gene, CDR1 is SGHKS and CDR2 is YYEKEE (reference sequence). There are 14 residues in the CDR3. V dropped 1 base and J dropped 2 bases, with 7 bases sitting between them. CDR3 DNA sequence: TGTGCCAGCAGCTTGAATAGAGCCTACAATGAGCAGTTCTTC. This sequence encodes CASSLNRAYNEQFF.

V is TRBV4-3 and J is TRBJ2-2, with D maybe TRBD1 (5 bases). The CDR3 spans 18 residues. The V gene's germline CDR1 is LGHNA and CDR2 YSLEER. The ends were cut back, 0 bases at V and 0 bases at J, with 14 bases in the middle. CDR3 nucleotide sequence: TGCGCCAGCAGCCAAGATCTAGTCGGCAGGGCGAACACCGGGGAGCTGTTTTTT. Its protein is CASSQDLVGRANTGELFF.

As regards this clone: The junction departs from the called germline gene at one end, perhaps through a read error. The chain recombines TRBV20-1 with TRBJ1-2, with 8 bases fitting TRBD1. Germline CDR1 DFQATT, CDR2 SNEGSKA (reference sequence). The CDR3 contains 11 residues. The CDR3 loop is CSARSGGAGFF. CDR3 in DNA: TGCAGTGCTAGGTCAGGGGGCGCGGGCTTCTTC.

This chain links TRBV4-2 with TRBJ1-3; tentative D call: TRBD1 (5 bases). Germline CDR1 and CDR2: LGHNA and YNFKEQ. The CDR3 consists of 16 residues. With 1 base removed from V and 8 bases from J, the gap between germline ends came to 18 bases. The CDR3 protein is CASSQAWDFPRDTIYF. In DNA form, the CDR3 reads TGTGCCAGCAGCCAAGCCTGGGACTTTCCGCGAGACACCATATATTTT.

The rearrangement uses TRBV18 and TRBJ1-5, with D perhaps TRBD1 (6 bases). The length of the CDR3 is 14 residues. V was cut by 3 bases and J by 6 bases, with 12 bases left in between. CDR1 is KGHSH and CDR2 is LQKENI in the germline V gene. The CDR3 reads CASSPGQGFQPQHF. DNA for the CDR3: TGTGCCAGCTCACCCGGGCAGGGGTTTCAGCCCCAGCATTTT.

This rearrangement joins TRBV18 to TRBJ1-2; D gene unclear. V was cut by 5 bases and J by 2 bases, with 9 bases left in between. Looked up from germline, CDR1 is KGHSH and CDR2 is LQKENI. The CDR3 extends over 13 amino acids. The CDR3 spells CASSERGNYGYTF. The CDR3, as DNA: TGTGCCAGCTCAGAACGAGGGAACTATGGCTACACCTTC.

The gene calls are TRBV7-9 and TRBJ2-7; perhaps TRBD1 as D (6 bases). The CDR3 is made up of 14 amino acids. Germline V gene sequence: CDR1 SEHNR, CDR2 FQNEAQ (reference sequence). The V end was cut by 4 bases, the J end by 1 base, with 11 bases between. The CDR3 region has the DNA TGTGCCAGCAGCTCTACCGACAGGTCCTACGAGCAGTACTTC. Protein product: CASSSTDRSYEQYF.